The 29 T cell receptor beta chains below come from one sample, sequenced in a study of Ad26.COV2.S vaccination and SARS-CoV-2 variants. Assay: immunoSEQ multiplex PCR; the TCRdb copy retains only in-frame clones and omits some. The sample yields around 270,000 clones, 87% seen once. Treatment meaning: 15 to 20 received Ad26.COV2.S at low or high dose, single or two shots; about 5 received placebo; per-sample allocation not given. Day 63 after the first injection of vaccine or placebo was the sampling time. This specimen consisted of peripheral blood, obtained in a trial of Ad26.COV2.S vaccine versus placebo. The origin of the receptors is a person between 18 and 59 years old who received the Ad26.COV2.S COVID-19 vaccine or a placebo.

The rearrangement links TRBV7-9 to TRBJ1-4; D call uncertain. The germline V gene has CDR1 SEHNR and CDR2 FQNEAQ (reference sequence). V shed 5 bases and J shed 5 bases, with 6 bases lying between them. The CDR3 has 12 residues. The CDR3 DNA reads as TGTGCCAGCAGCCCAAGAAATGAAAAACTGTTTTTT. The encoded protein is CASSPRNEKLFF.

The chain recombines TRBV29-1 with TRBJ2-3, with 10 bases aligning to TRBD2. J lost 5 bases, V lost 4 bases, and 9 bases had no gene match. Germline V gene lookup returns CDR1 SQVTM and CDR2 ANQGSEA. CDR3 length equals 15 residues. The CDR3 coding sequence is TGCAGCGTTGGTGCCCTAGCGGGAGCGGGAGATACGCAGTATTTT. Translating gives CSVGALAGAGDTQYF.

The V gene is TRBV5-1, the J gene TRBJ2-5, with 12 bases identical to TRBD2. Trimming cost V 0 bases and J 3 bases; bases outside gene matches: 3. CDR3 length equals 16 residues. From germline, CDR1 is SGHRS and CDR2 YFSETQ. DNA of the CDR3: TGCGCCAGCAGCTTGGGACTAGCGGGAGCCAAAGAGACCCAGTACTTC. This translates into CASSLGLAGAKETQYF.

This CDR3 is CASSKPQGNDYGYTF. In DNA form, the CDR3 reads TGTGCTAGCAGCAAACCACAGGGGAATGACTATGGCTACACCTTC. V usage is TRBV21-1 and J usage is TRBJ1-2; TRBD1 is the table's D call and was not checked against the DNA. TRBV21-1 is termed a pseudogene. This CDR3 is 15 amino acids long.

This clone was counted only a few times. The V call is TRBV27, the J call TRBJ1-5; D is ambiguous. Trimming removed 3 bases at V and 5 bases at J, with 11 bases between. The CDR3 runs 14 residues. Germline CDR1 and CDR2: MNHEY and SMNVEV (reference sequence). CDR3 in DNA: TGTGCCAGCAGTTTTAGAGGGTATTATCAGCCCCAGCATTTT. This encodes CASSFRGYYQPQHF.

V gene TRBV19 combines with J gene TRBJ1-3; D gene ambiguous. The V end lost 5 bases, the J end lost 0 bases, and 14 bases lay between the germline ends. CDR1 and CDR2 from the germline V gene are LNHDA and SQIVND (reference sequence). The CDR3 has 16 residues. CDR3 in amino acids: CASSAHRPGSGNTIYF. DNA of the CDR3: TGTGCCAGTAGTGCCCATCGGCCCGGCTCTGGAAACACCATATATTTT.

This chain joins TRBV10-3 and TRBJ1-1; a possible D gene is TRBD1 (5 bases). The V and J ends lost 0 bases and 1 base respectively, with 12 bases between them. The length of the CDR3 is 16 residues. Germline CDR1 and CDR2: ENHRY and SYGVKD. Here the CDR3 reads CAISESRGDRNTEAFF. CDR3 nucleotides: TGTGCCATCAGTGAGTCGAGGGGTGACCGGAACACTGAAGCTTTCTTT.

The chain recombines TRBV6-5 with TRBJ1-2; D call uncertain. The V gene lost 7 bases and the J gene lost 8 bases, with 14 bases spanning the gap. The CDR3 contains 12 residues. CDR1 is MNHEY and CDR2 is SVGAGI in the germline V gene. CDR3 in amino acids: CASTSGSEGYTF. Here the CDR3 DNA reads TGTGCCAGCACCTCCGGGAGCGAGGGCTACACCTTC.

This chain joins TRBV6-2 or TRBV6-3 and TRBJ1-1; D gene ambiguous. This CDR3 spans 18 amino acids. The V gene's germline CDR1 is MNHEY and CDR2 SVGEGT. V lost 5 bases and J 3 bases, leaving 25 bases between the germline ends. DNA of the CDR3: TGTGCCAGCAGTAAGAGGGCAGGAGAGATAGGCCGGGACACTGAAGCTTTCTTT. Its translation is CASSKRAGEIGRDTEAFF.

This clone was picked up a small number of times. This chain links TRBV7-8 with TRBJ1-2, with D unclear. The CDR3 consists of 17 residues. The germline V gene encodes CDR1 SGHVS and CDR2 FQNEAQ. Trimming shortened V by 2 bases and J by 4 bases, and 20 bases separated the two germline ends. As DNA, the CDR3 is TGTGCCAGCAGCTTATTCTCTTACCGGCTTGGGGTCTATGGCTACACCTTC. It encodes CASSLFSYRLGVYGYTF.

The CDR3 DNA is TGTGCCAGCAGCTTACCCGGCAATGAGCAGTTCTTC. Translated: CASSLPGNEQFF. V is TRBV5-4 and J is TRBJ2-1; D is unresolved. The CDR3 covers 12 residues. CDR1 and CDR2 (germline): SGHNT, YYREEE (reference sequence). Trimming stripped 2 bases from V and 6 bases from J, with 6 bases between.

The chain carries TRBV7-9 and TRBJ2-2, with 8 bases lining up with TRBD1. CDR1 and CDR2 from the germline V gene are SEHNR and FQNEAQ (reference sequence). This CDR3 is 16 amino acids long. The V segment lost 1 base and the J segment 5 bases; nucleotides outside the gene matches: 6. The CDR3 spells CASSLGQGFWTGELFF. CDR3 DNA: TGTGCCAGCAGCTTAGGACAGGGGTTTTGGACCGGGGAGCTGTTTTTT.

V and J are TRBV5-5 and TRBJ1-1, with D possibly TRBD1 on 5 matching bases. Per the germline V gene, CDR1 is SGHKS and CDR2 is YYEKEE (reference sequence). The CDR3 contains 16 residues. V dropped 2 bases and J dropped 0 bases, with 14 bases sitting between them. The CDR3 loop reads CASSFRMGLLNTEAFF. CDR3 DNA: TGTGCCAGCAGCTTCCGGATGGGACTTCTGAACACTGAAGCTTTCTTT.

This rearrangement joins TRBV6-5 to TRBJ2-1; 7 nucleotides agree with TRBD2. Unmatched junction bases numbered 4, after V lost 0 bases and J lost 5 bases. This CDR3 spans 15 amino acids. Looked up from germline, CDR1 is MNHEY and CDR2 is SVGAGI. Written as DNA, the CDR3 is TGTGCCAGCAGTTACTCGCTAGCGGCAAACAATGAGCAGTTCTTC. It specifies CASSYSLAANNEQFF.

The chain joins TRBV19 to TRBJ1-6; the match to TRBD1 covers 8 bases. CDR1 is LNHDA and CDR2 is SQIVND in the germline V gene (reference sequence). The trim removed 9 bases at V and 6 bases at J, leaving 7 bases unmatched. This CDR3 has 14 residues. CDR3: CASRGLRSNSPLHF. CDR3 in DNA: TGTGCCAGCAGGGGGCTGAGGAGTAATTCACCCCTCCACTTT.

This chain joins TRBV6-6 and TRBJ1-2; possible D gene TRBD1, 5 bases. CDR3 length equals 11 residues. CDR1 is MNHNY, CDR2 SVGAGI, per germline (reference sequence). V lost 5 bases to trimming and J lost 5 bases, with 6 bases between them. CDR3 DNA: TGTGCCAGCAGTCCAGGGTATGGCTACACCTTC. Translating it yields CASSPGYGYTF.

This clone showed up just once. V usage is TRBV30 and J usage is TRBJ2-4; D gene unclear. Germline loops: CDR1 GTSNPN, CDR2 SVGIG (reference sequence). The CDR3 extends over 13 amino acids. V lost 4 bases and J 8 bases, leaving 15 bases between the germline ends. The CDR3 DNA reads as TGTGCCTGGAATCTCACCCCCCAGGACATTCAGTACTTC. Protein sequence: CAWNLTPQDIQYF.

This clone has a handful of counts. The J gene is TRBJ2-5, the V gene TRBV7-6; D might be TRBD2 (7 bases). Trimming removed 1 base at V and 6 bases at J, with 15 bases between. The CDR3 covers 15 residues. CDR1 and CDR2 from the germline V gene are SGHVS and FNYEAQ. The CDR3 protein is CASSLGGGGGQTQYF. The CDR3 DNA is TGTGCCAGCAGCTTAGGGGGCGGGGGCGGTCAGACCCAGTACTTC.

DNA for the CDR3: TGTGCCAGCAGCTTAATCGGCGATACGCAGTATTTT. Protein product: CASSLIGDTQYF. The J gene is TRBJ2-3, the V gene TRBV7-9; D gene unclear. The V end was cut by 2 bases, the J end by 6 bases, with 6 bases between. The CDR3 contains 12 residues. In germline, CDR1 is SEHNR, CDR2 FQNEAQ (reference sequence).

The genes are TRBV7-9 and TRBJ2-5; 8 bases align to TRBD2. J was trimmed by 4 bases and V by 2 bases; bases with no gene match: 3. Germline lookup yields CDR1 SEHNR and CDR2 FQNEAQ (reference sequence). The CDR3 is made up of 14 amino acids. CDR3 DNA: TGTGCCAGCAGCTTACCCACTAGCGGAGAGACCCAGTACTTC. It encodes CASSLPTSGETQYF.

V usage is TRBV2 and J usage is TRBJ1-1; D may be TRBD1 (6 bases). This CDR3 contains 19 residues. The V gene lost 5 bases and the J gene lost 1 base, with 26 bases spanning the gap. Germline V gene data show CDR1 as SNHLY and CDR2 as FYNNEI. The CDR3 protein is CASSKGLTDRPQRNTEAFF. The CDR3 DNA reads TGTGCCAGCAGTAAGGGTTTGACTGACAGGCCACAACGGAACACTGAAGCTTTCTTT.

This clone has only one observation. The genes are TRBV3-1 (or the pseudogene TRBV3-2) and TRBJ2-5; D perhaps matches TRBD2 (5 bases). In germline, CDR1 is LGHDT, CDR2 YNNKEL (reference sequence). This CDR3 contains 17 residues. The V end was cut by 2 bases, the J end by 2 bases, with 18 bases between. The CDR3 spells CASSQLSWRPGQETQYF. In DNA form, the CDR3 reads TGTGCCAGCAGCCAACTCAGTTGGCGCCCGGGACAAGAGACCCAGTACTTC.

This clone showed up just once. Here the CDR3 reads CASSPGGANYEQYF. The DNA of the CDR3 is TGTGCCAGCAGCCCGGGCGGGGCAAACTACGAGCAGTACTTC. The chain couples TRBV7-4 to TRBJ2-7, with a tentative D call TRBD2 (6 bases). The CDR3 extends over 14 amino acids. Germline lookup yields CDR1 SGHVT and CDR2 SQSDAQ. Trimming left V 5 bases short and J 3 bases short, with 14 bases between. Variable domain in full (rest from reference TRBV7-4 and TRBJ2-7): GAGVSQSPRYKVAKRGRDVALRCDSISGHVTLYWYRQTLGQGSEVLTYSQSDAQRDKSGRPSGRFSAERPERSVSTLKIQRTEQGDSAVYLCASSPGGANYEQYFGPGTRLTVT.

J is TRBJ1-3 and V is TRBV4-1; D is unresolved. V was pared by 0 bases and J by 4 bases, with 7 bases between. This CDR3 is 14 amino acids long. Germline assignment: CDR1 MGHRA and CDR2 YSYEKL. In DNA, the CDR3 is TGCGCCAGCAGCCAAGATCGTTGGGGAAACACCATATATTTT. This sequence encodes CASSQDRWGNTIYF.

This chain links TRBV27 with TRBJ1-2; a possible D gene is TRBD1 (5 bases). Germline-derived CDR1 and CDR2 are MNHEY and SMNVEV (reference sequence). This CDR3 is built from 11 residues. Trimming stripped 6 bases from V and 8 bases from J, with 10 bases between. The CDR3 reads CASRWWGGYTF. In DNA form, the CDR3 reads TGTGCCAGCAGATGGTGGGGGGGCTACACCTTC.

The chain joins TRBV7-2 to TRBJ2-1, with no clear D. In germline, CDR1 is SGHTA, CDR2 FQGNSA. The CDR3 consists of 16 residues. With 4 bases removed from V and 0 bases from J, the gap between germline ends came to 13 bases. CDR3 DNA: TGTGCCAGCAGCTGGCTGGCGGTGAGCTCCTACAATGAGCAGTTCTTC. This translates into CASSWLAVSSYNEQFF.

Note on this clone: The same CDR3 also results from other DNA sequences found in this sample. The chain uses TRBV7-2 and TRBJ2-3; no definite D call. Germline V gene sequence: CDR1 SGHTA, CDR2 FQGNSA. The CDR3 runs to 13 residues. V lost 1 base, J lost 4 bases, and 6 bases lay in between. CDR3 amino acids: CASSLGGADTQYF. The CDR3, as DNA: TGTGCCAGCAGCTTAGGTGGTGCAGATACGCAGTATTTT.

J is TRBJ2-2 and V is TRBV24-1; 14 nucleotides align to TRBD2. This CDR3 has 18 amino acids. The V gene end was trimmed by 4 bases and the J gene end by 5 bases; junction bases not matched to a gene: 8. Germline V gene lookup returns CDR1 KGHDR and CDR2 SFDVKD. In DNA, the CDR3 is TGTGCCACCAGTGACCTGGGACTAGCGGGAGCCGGGACCGGGGAGCTGTTTTTT. The encoded protein is CATSDLGLAGAGTGELFF.

This chain connects TRBV6-5 to TRBJ1-6; no reliable D call. Trimming removed 8 bases at V and 7 bases at J, with 15 bases between. Germline lookup yields CDR1 MNHEY and CDR2 SVGAGI. CDR3 size: 14 residues. As DNA, the CDR3 is TGTGCCAGCTCCGACGGAGTTGAGAATTCACCCCTCCACTTT. Protein sequence: CASSDGVENSPLHF.